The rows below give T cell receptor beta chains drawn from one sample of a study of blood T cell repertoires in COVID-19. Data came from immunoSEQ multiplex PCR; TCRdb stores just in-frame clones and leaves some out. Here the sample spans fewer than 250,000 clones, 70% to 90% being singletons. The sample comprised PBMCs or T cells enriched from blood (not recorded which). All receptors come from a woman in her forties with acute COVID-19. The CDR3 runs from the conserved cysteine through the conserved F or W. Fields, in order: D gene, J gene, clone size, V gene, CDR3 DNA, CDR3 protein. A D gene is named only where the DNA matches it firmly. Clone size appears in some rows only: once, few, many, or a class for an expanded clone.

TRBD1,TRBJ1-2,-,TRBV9,TGTGCCAGCAGCGTATTTGGACAGGGTAGCCTCGGAGGCTACACCTTC,CASSVFGQGSLGGYTF
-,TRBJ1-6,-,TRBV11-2,TGTGCCAGCAGCTCCCTGCTCAGGGGTGATAATTCACCCCTCCACTTT,CASSSLLRGDNSPLHF
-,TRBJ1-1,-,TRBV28,TGTGCCAGCAGTTATGGCGGCACTGAAGCTTTCTTT,CASSYGGTEAFF
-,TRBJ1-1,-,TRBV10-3,TGTGCCATCAGTGGTTCACAGGGGAACACTGAAGCTTTCTTT,CAISGSQGNTEAFF
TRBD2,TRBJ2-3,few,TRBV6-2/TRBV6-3,TGTGCCAGCAGTTACGGGAGGGAGACAGATACGCAGTATTTT,CASSYGRETDTQYF
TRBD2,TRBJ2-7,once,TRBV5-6,TGTGCCAGCAGCGCGAGGACTAGACCGAACTACGAGCAGTACTTC,CASSARTRPNYEQYF
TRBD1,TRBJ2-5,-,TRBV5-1,TGCGCCAGCAGCCAAGGACAGGGAATAGGCCAAGAGACCCAGTACTTC,CASSQGQGIGQETQYF
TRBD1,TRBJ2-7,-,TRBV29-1,TGCAGCGTTGCTCAGGGGGCCTACGAGCAGTACTTC,CSVAQGAYEQYF
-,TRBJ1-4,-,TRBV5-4,TGTGCCAGCAGCTTGGGTGGAGGTACTAATGAAAAACTGTTTTTT,CASSLGGGTNEKLFF
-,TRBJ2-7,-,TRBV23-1,TGCGCCAGCCGGACTTCCTCCTACGAGCAGTACTTC,CASRTSSYEQYF
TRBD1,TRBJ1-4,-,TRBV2,TGTGCCAGCAGTTTGGACAGGGGAAAACTGTTTTTT,CASSLDRGKLFF
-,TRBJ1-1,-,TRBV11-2,TGTGCCAGCAGCCAAAATTTCAGGGGAACTGAAGCTTTCTTT,CASSQNFRGTEAFF
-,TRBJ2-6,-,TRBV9,TGTGCCAGCAGCGTGTGGGGCCCTCGGAGACCCTCTGGGGCCAACGTCCTGACTTTC,CASSVWGPRRPSGANVLTF
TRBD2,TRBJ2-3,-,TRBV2,TGTGCCAGCAGCGCTAGCGGGTCGAGCACAGATACGCAGTATTTT,CASSASGSSTDTQYF
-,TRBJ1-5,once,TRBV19,TGTGCCACCAGCAGCGGGGGCCTGAATCAGCCCCAGCATTTT,CATSSGGLNQPQHF
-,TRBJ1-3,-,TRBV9,TGTGCCAGCAGCGTAGAAGTAGCGACTGGAAACACCATATATTTT,CASSVEVATGNTIYF